This T cell receptor (beta chain) was captured by sequencing in a study of response to subunit inactivated influenza vaccine. This clonotype turned up a few times. The CDR3 length is 17 residues. Germline V gives CDR1 SEHNR, CDR2 FQNEAQ (reference sequence). The V and J ends lost 4 bases and 0 bases respectively, with 16 bases between them. TCRdb itself ran the RT-PCR reads through MiXCR, one entry per CDR3 protein. The table lists about 570,000 distinct CDR3 sequences, approximately 10% of them singletons. These data were also filed under a second study, of T cells expressing NK-cell markers. That publication notes: 5'RACE template switching with UMIs produced the TCR beta cDNA. Sorted T-cell subsets CD3+CD56+NKG2C+, CD3+CD56+NKG2C- and CD3+CD56-NKG2C+ were TCR beta-sequenced. The study sequenced eight donors, seven HCMV-seropositive and one seronegative. In several experiments, sorting was confined to alpha-beta TCR T cells through use of an anti-gamma-delta TCR antibody. HCMV specificity of the expanded NKG2C+ T cell clones stayed unclear.

The chain couples TRBV7-9 to TRBJ2-1; possibly TRBD2 for D (5 bases). This clonotype originated in a man aged 45 to 65 who received an inactivated influenza vaccine. The sample consisted of PBMCs from blood, taken on the day of vaccination. The CDR3 is CASSWRTDLSSYNEQFF. In DNA form, the CDR3 reads TGTGCCAGCAGCTGGAGGACGGACCTCAGCTCCTACAATGAGCAGTTCTTC.